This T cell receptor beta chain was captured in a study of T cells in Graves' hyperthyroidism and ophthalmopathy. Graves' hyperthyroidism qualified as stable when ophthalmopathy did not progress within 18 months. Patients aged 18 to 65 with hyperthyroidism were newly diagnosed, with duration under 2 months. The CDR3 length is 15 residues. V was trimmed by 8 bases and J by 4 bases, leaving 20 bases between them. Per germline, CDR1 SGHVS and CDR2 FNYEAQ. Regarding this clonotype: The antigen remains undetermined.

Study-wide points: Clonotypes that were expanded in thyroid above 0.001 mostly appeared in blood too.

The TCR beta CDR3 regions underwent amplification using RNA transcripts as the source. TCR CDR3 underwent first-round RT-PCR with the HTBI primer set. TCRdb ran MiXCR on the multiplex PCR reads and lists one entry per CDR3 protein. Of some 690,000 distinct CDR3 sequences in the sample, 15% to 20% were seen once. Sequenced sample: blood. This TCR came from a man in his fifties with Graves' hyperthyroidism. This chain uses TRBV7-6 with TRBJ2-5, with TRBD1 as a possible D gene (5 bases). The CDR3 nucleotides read TGTGCCAGCGGGGCTGGCGTAGAGGTGGGAGAGACCCAGTACTTC. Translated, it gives CASGAGVEVGETQYF. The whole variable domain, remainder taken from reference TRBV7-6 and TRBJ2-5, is GAGVSQSPRYKVTKRGQDVALRCDPISGHVSLYWYRQALGQGPEFLTYFNYEAQQDKSGLPNDRFSAERPEGSISTLTIQRTEQRDSAMYRCASGAGVEVGETQYFGPGTRLLVL.